The clone carrying this T cell receptor (beta chain) came up a few times. The V gene's germline CDR1 is MDHEN and CDR2 SYDVKM. Trimming stripped 6 bases from V and 7 bases from J, with 9 bases between. The CDR3 is 11 amino acids. TCRdb used MiXCR to reprocess the RACE reads, holding one entry per CDR3 protein. The repertoire holds under 150,000 distinct CDR3 sequences, with about 12% as singletons. Sample time point: patch test 1, 2 weeks after DPC sensitization. Sample treatment: therapeutic diphenylcyclopropenone sensitization with weekly scalp DPC. Patches went on only after blood had been drawn each time. Participating donors were patients with alopecia, aged 18 to 70 years, considered appropriate candidates for DPC. This record belongs to a study of human T cells and chemical hapten exposure.

This receptor was obtained from a woman in her fifties or sixties with alopecia areata. Some clones in this sample may be carry-over from other donors' samples. Material: whole blood, obtained in connection with sensitization to the hapten diphenylcyclopropenone (DPC). The chain is built from TRBV28 and TRBJ1-1; D is ambiguous. CDR3 DNA: TGTGCCAGCAGAAGGACTATTGAAGCTTTCTTT. It translates to CASRRTIEAFF.